These T cell receptor beta chains were read from a single sample in a study of control samples from healthy donors and cancer patients. The table came from immunoSEQ multiplex PCR; TCRdb's copy has only in-frame clones and leaves some out. Here the sample spans about 140,000 clones, roughly nine tenths being singletons. Material for sequencing was blood. The source of these receptors is a woman in her 30s in good health. Each CDR3 is given with its conserved first and last residue. D genes are given only for firm matches. Clone size, where shown, is once, few, many, or a class for clones that have expanded.

TGTGCCAGTAGTACCTTACGGGACGGTGTCTCCGAGCAGTACTTC CASSTLRDGVSEQYF TRBJ2-7 . TRBV19 .
TGTGCCAGCAGCTTAAGGCCCCCCGCAGATACGCAGTATTTT CASSLRPPADTQYF TRBJ2-3 few TRBV7-2 .
TGCGCCAGCAGCTTGGGAGACAGCAACCCAGCTAACTATGGCTACACCTTC CASSLGDSNPANYGYTF TRBJ1-2 . TRBV5-1 .
TGTGCCTGGAGTCGGCGGGCCGGGGGGAACACTGAAGCTTTCTTT CAWSRRAGGNTEAFF TRBJ1-1 . TRBV30 .
TGTGCCAGCAGTGTGGGGAGTGGTCAGCCCCAGCATTTT CASSVGSGQPQHF TRBJ1-5 . TRBV2 .
TGTGCCAGCAGCCCGAACCTGGATCAGCCCCAGCATTTT CASSPNLDQPQHF TRBJ1-5 . TRBV7-9 .
TGTGCCAGCAGCTTAATCGGGATGGTGGGGACCTACGAGCAGTACTTC CASSLIGMVGTYEQYF TRBJ2-7 . TRBV7-2 .
TGTGCCAGCAGCGTAGCTGGTCTGGACAATGAAAAACTGTTTTTT CASSVAGLDNEKLFF TRBJ1-4 . TRBV9 .
TGTGCCAGCAGTACCAACAGGGGCAATGAGCAGTTCTTC CASSTNRGNEQFF TRBJ2-1 . TRBV12-3/TRBV12-4 TRBD1
TGTGCCAGCAGTCCGGGGACTAGCGGGAGGGATGAGCAGTTCTTC CASSPGTSGRDEQFF TRBJ2-1 . TRBV27 TRBD2
TGTGCCAGCAGCAAAGCAGGGGTCTCCTATAATTCACCCCTCCACTTT CASSKAGVSYNSPLHF TRBJ1-6 . TRBV21-1 .
TGCGCCAGCAGCTCCCCGGGACAGGGGGAAGAGACCCAGTACTTC CASSSPGQGEETQYF TRBJ2-5 . TRBV5-1 TRBD1
TGTGCCAGCAGTTACTCGTCTCTACCGGACACTGAAGCTTTCTTT CASSYSSLPDTEAFF TRBJ1-1 . TRBV6-5 .
TGCGCCAGCAGTGATGTATCGGGTATAACAGATACGCAGTATTTT CASSDVSGITDTQYF TRBJ2-3 . TRBV10-1 .
TGTGCCAGCAGTGCTGACGGACAGGGTAGGTCCCTTCGAACCCTCCACTTT CASSADGQGRSLRTLHF TRBJ1-6 . TRBV27 TRBD1
TGTGCCAGCAGCCCGGGACTAGCTTACAATGAGCAGTTCTTC CASSPGLAYNEQFF TRBJ2-1 . TRBV7-3 TRBD2
TGTGCCATCAGTGAGAGACAGGGTGGCTATGGCTACACCTTC CAISERQGGYGYTF TRBJ1-2 . TRBV10-3 TRBD1
TGTGCCAGCAGCGTAGTTGGGACAGGCTTCAATGAGCAGTTCTTC CASSVVGTGFNEQFF TRBJ2-1 . TRBV9 TRBD1
TGTGCCAGTAGAAGTGAGGAATTTTATAATTCACCCCTCCACTTT CASRSEEFYNSPLHF TRBJ1-6 . TRBV19 .
TGTGCCAGCAGCCCGTTGGGGTCTGGAAACACCATATATTTT CASSPLGSGNTIYF TRBJ1-3 . TRBV9 .
TGTGCCAGCTCATCACAGGGGAACTATGGCTACACCTTC CASSSQGNYGYTF TRBJ1-2 . TRBV18 TRBD1
TGTGCCAGCAGCGTAGAGGACAGGGGGAGGGCTTTCTTT CASSVEDRGRAFF TRBJ1-1 . TRBV9 TRBD1
TGTGCCAGCAGCCAAGGGGAGTTTGGCTACACCTTC CASSQGEFGYTF TRBJ1-2 . TRBV14 .
TGCGCCAGCAGCCAAGGCCCCCGGGGGTCCTACGAGCAGTACTTC CASSQGPRGSYEQYF TRBJ2-7 . TRBV4-1 .
TGCGCCAGCAGTGAAACAGCGGGAAGATTCAATGAGCAGTTCTTC CASSETAGRFNEQFF TRBJ2-1 . TRBV10-1 TRBD2
TGTGCCAGCTCACCACTTTCCCCGGGAGGATCCTACGAGCAGTACTTC CASSPLSPGGSYEQYF TRBJ2-7 . TRBV18 TRBD2
TGTGCCACCAGCAGGCAGGGGGGGACTAATGAAAAACTGTTTTTT CATSRQGGTNEKLFF TRBJ1-4 . TRBV15 TRBD1
TGCGCCAGCAGCCAAGACGGTAGAGCTGGAAACACCATATATTTT CASSQDGRAGNTIYF TRBJ1-3 . TRBV4-1 .
TGTGCCAGCAGCTTTAATGTGGGGATAGCGGGAGGGCCGGTTGAGCAGTTCTTC CASSFNVGIAGGPVEQFF TRBJ2-1 once TRBV7-2 TRBD2
TGTGCCAGTAGTCCCCCCCTCCGGGAGACCCAGTACTTC CASSPPLRETQYF TRBJ2-5 . TRBV19 .
TGTGCCAGCAGCGAGGGTCCACGTCCCGGATCCTACGAGCAGTACTTC CASSEGPRPGSYEQYF TRBJ2-7 . TRBV5-6 .
TGCGCCAGCAGCATGCAGGGGGTCACAGATACGCAGTATTTT CASSMQGVTDTQYF TRBJ2-3 . TRBV5-1 TRBD1
TGTGCCACCAGTGAGGGGACAGGGGTAGAGACCCAGTACTTC CATSEGTGVETQYF TRBJ2-5 . TRBV24-1 TRBD1
TGTGCCAGCAGTGGAACCCTGGTCTCTGGAAACACCATATATTTT CASSGTLVSGNTIYF TRBJ1-3 . TRBV25-1 .
TGCGCCAGCAGCCGGACTAGCTACGACAATGAGCAGTTCTTC CASSRTSYDNEQFF TRBJ2-1 . TRBV5-1 TRBD2
TGCGCCAGCAGCCCTACTAACCAAGAGACCCAGTACTTC CASSPTNQETQYF TRBJ2-5 . TRBV5-1 .
TGCGCCAGCAGCTTGGGGGACACAGATACGCAGTATTTT CASSLGDTDTQYF TRBJ2-3 . TRBV5-1 .